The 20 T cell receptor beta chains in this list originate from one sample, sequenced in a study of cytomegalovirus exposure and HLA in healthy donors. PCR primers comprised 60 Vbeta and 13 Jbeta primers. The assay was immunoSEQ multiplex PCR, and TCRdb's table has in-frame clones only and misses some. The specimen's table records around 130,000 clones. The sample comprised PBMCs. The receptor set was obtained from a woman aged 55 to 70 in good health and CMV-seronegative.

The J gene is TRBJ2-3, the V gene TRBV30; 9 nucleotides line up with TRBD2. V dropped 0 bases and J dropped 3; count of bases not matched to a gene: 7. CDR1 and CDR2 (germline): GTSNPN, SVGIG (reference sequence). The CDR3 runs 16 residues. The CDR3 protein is CAWSVMAGGPTDTQYF. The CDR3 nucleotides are TGTGCCTGGAGTGTAATGGCGGGAGGGCCGACAGATACGCAGTATTTT.

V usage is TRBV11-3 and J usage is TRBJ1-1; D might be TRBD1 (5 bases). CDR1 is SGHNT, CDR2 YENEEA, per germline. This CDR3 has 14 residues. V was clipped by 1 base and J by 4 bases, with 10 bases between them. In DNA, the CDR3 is TGTGCCAGCAGCTTAGGGGGAGGGGCCACTGAAGCTTTCTTT. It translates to CASSLGGGATEAFF.

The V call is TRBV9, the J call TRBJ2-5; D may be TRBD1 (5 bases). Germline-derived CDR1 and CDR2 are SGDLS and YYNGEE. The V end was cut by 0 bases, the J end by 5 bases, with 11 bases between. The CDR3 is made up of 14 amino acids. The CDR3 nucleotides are TGTGCCAGCAGCGTAGAGATAGGGGCGGAGACCCAGTACTTC. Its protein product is CASSVEIGAETQYF.

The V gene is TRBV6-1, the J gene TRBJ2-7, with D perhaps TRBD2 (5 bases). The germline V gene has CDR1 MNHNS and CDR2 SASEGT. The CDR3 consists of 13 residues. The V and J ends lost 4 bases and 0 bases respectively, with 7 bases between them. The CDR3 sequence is CASSGTGSYEQYF. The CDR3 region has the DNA TGTGCCAGCAGTGGGACTGGCTCCTACGAGCAGTACTTC.

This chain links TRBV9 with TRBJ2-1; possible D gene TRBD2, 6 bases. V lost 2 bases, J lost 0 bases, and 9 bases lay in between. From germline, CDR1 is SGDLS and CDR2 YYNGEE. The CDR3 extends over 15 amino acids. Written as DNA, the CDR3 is TGTGCCAGCAGCGTTGGGACTCCCTCCTACAATGAGCAGTTCTTC. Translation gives CASSVGTPSYNEQFF.

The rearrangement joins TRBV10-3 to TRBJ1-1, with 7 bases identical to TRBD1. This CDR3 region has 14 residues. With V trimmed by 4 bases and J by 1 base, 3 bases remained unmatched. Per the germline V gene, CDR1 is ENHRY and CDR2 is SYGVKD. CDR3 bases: TGTGCCATCAGTGTTGCAGGGGGGAACACTGAAGCTTTCTTT. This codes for CAISVAGGNTEAFF.

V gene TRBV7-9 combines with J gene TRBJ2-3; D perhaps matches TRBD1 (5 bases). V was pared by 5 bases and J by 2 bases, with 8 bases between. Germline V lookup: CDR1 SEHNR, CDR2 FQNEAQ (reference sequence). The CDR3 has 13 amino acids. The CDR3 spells CASSRGFTDTQYF. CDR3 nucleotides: TGTGCCAGCAGCAGGGGCTTCACAGATACGCAGTATTTT.

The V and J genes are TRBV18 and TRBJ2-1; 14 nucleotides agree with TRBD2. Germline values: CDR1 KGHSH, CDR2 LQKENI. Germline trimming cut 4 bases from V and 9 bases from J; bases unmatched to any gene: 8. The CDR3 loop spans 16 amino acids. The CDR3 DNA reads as TGTGCCAGCTCACAGCCGGGACTAGCGGGAGCGGGTGAGCAGTTCTTC. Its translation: CASSQPGLAGAGEQFF. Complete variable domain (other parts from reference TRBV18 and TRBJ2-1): NAGVMQNPRHLVRRRGQEARLRCSPMKGHSHVYWYRQLPEEGLKFMVYLQKENIIDESGMPKERFSAEFPKEGPSILRIQQVVRGDSAAYFCASSQPGLAGAGEQFFGPGTRLTVL.

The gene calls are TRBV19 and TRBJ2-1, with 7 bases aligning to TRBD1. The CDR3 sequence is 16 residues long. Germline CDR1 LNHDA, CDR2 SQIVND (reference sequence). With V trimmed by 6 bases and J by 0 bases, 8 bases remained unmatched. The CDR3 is CASSHLTGSSYNEQFF. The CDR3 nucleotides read TGTGCCAGTAGCCACCTGACAGGGAGCTCCTACAATGAGCAGTTCTTC.

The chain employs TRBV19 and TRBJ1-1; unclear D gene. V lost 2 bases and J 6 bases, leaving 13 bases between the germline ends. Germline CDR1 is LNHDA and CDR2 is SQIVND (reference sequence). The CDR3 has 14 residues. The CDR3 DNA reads TGTGCCAGTAGTATACCCAACCGGCGGGCTGAAGCTTTCTTT. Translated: CASSIPNRRAEAFF.

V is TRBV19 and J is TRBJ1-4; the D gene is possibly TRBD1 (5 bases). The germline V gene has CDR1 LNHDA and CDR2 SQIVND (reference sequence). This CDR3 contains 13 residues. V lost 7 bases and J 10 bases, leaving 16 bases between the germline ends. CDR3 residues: CASTVPGTGKLFF. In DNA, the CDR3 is TGTGCCAGTACGGTCCCCGGGACTGGAAAACTGTTTTTT.

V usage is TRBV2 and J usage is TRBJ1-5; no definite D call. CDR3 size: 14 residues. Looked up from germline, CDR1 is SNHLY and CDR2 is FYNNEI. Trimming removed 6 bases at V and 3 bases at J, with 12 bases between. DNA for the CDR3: TGTGCCAGCAGGTTCGGGGTCGCCAATCAGCCCCAGCATTTT. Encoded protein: CASRFGVANQPQHF. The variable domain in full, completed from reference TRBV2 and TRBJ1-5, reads EPEVTQTPSHQVTQMGQEVILRCVPISNHLYFYWYRQILGQKVEFLVSFYNNEISEKSEIFDDQFSVERPDGSNFTLKIRSTKLEDSAMYFCASRFGVANQPQHFGDGTRLSIL.

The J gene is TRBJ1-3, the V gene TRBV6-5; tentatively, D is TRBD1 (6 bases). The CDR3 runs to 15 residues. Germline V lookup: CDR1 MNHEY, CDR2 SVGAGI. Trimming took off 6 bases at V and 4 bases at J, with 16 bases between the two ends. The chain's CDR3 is CASRNRGAGGNTIYF. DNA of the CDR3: TGTGCCAGCAGAAACCGGGGGGCGGGCGGAAACACCATATATTTT.

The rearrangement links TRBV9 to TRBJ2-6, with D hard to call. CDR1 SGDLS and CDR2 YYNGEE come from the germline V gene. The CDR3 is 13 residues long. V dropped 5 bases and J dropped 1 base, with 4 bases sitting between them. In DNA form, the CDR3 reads TGTGCCAGCAGGAGTTCTGGGGCCAACGTCCTGACTTTC. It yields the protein CASRSSGANVLTF.

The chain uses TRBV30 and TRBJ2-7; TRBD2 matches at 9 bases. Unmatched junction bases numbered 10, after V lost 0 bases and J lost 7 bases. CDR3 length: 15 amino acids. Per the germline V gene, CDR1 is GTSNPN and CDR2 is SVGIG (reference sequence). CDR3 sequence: CAWSVGVAGVGEQYF. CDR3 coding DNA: TGTGCCTGGAGTGTAGGTGTAGCGGGAGTTGGAGAGCAGTACTTC.

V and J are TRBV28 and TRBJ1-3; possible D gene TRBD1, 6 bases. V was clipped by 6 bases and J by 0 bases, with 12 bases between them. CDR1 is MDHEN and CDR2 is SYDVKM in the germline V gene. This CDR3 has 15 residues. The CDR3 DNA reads TGTGCCAGCAGCGCCCGGACAGTCTCTGGAAACACCATATATTTT. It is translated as CASSARTVSGNTIYF.

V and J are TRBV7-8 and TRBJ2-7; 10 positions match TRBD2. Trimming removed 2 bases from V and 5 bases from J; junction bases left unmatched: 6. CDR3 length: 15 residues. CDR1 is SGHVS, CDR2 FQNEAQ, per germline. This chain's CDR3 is CASSLTGTSDHEQYF. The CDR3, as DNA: TGTGCCAGCAGCTTAACCGGGACTAGCGACCACGAGCAGTACTTC.

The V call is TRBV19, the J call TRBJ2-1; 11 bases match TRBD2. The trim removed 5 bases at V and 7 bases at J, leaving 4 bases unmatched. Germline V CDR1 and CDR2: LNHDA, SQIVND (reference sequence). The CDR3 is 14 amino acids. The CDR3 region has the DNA TGTGCCAGTAGTCAGCTAGCGGGGGGTAATGAGCAGTTCTTC. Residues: CASSQLAGGNEQFF.

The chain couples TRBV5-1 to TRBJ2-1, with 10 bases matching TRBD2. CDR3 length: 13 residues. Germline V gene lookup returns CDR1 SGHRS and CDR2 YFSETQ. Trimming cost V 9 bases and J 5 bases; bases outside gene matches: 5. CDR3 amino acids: CATRLAGNNEQFF. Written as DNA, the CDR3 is TGCGCCACCCGACTAGCGGGTAACAATGAGCAGTTCTTC.

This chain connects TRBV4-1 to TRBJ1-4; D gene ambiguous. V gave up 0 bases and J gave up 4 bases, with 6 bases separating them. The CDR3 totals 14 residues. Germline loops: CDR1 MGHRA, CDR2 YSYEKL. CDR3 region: CASSQDRGNEKLFF. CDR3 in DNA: TGCGCCAGCAGCCAAGACCGGGGTAATGAAAAACTGTTTTTT.